This TCR beta chain was profiled in a study of identical twins. Overall study findings and caveats: Whereas memory repertoires showed no such difference, abundant cord blood beta clonotypes carried fewer insertions.

TCRdb re-called the 5' RACE reads with MiXCR, one entry per CDR3 protein. The sample includes approximately 670,000 distinct CDR3 sequences, approximately 6% of them seen just once. This clonotype was seen many times. Its antigen remains unknown. Germline CDR1 and CDR2: MNHEY and SVGAGI. The CDR3 is 16 amino acids. The junction had 4 bases not matched to a gene; V was cut back by 0 bases and J by 1 base. The sequence came from a man between 18 and 29 years old in good health. Material: naive T cells sorted from blood. The chain carries TRBV6-5 and TRBJ2-7; 9 positions agree with TRBD2. In DNA form, the CDR3 reads TGTGCCAGCAGTTACTCGGTGACTAGCGGATCCTACGAGCAGTACTTC. Amino acid sequence: CASSYSVTSGSYEQYF.